The 18 T cell receptor beta chains below were found in one sample sequenced in a study of T cells in localized non-small cell lung cancer. This table comes from immunoSEQ multiplex PCR, and its TCRdb copy is limited to in-frame clones, with some not included. The sample holds 50,000 to 75,000 clones, just over 90% seen once. This specimen was peripheral blood, taken before any cancer treatment. Source of these receptors: a man aged 40 to 70 with stage I lung adenocarcinoma.

This chain links TRBV5-5 with TRBJ2-5, with no clear D. The V and J ends lost 0 bases and 2 bases respectively, with 5 bases between them. CDR1 and CDR2 (germline): SGHKS, YYEKEE (reference sequence). This CDR3 is 13 amino acids long. CDR3 region: CASSLEQQETQYF. In DNA form, the CDR3 reads TGTGCCAGCAGCTTGGAACAGCAAGAGACCCAGTACTTC. Full variable domain (missing parts from reference TRBV5-5 and TRBJ2-5): DAGVTQSPTHLIKTRGQQVTLRCSPISGHKSVSWYQQVLGQGPQFIFQYYEKEERGRGNFPDRFSARQFPNYSSELNVNALLLGDSALYLCASSLEQQETQYFGPGTRLLVL.

The rearrangement joins TRBV7-8 to TRBJ2-3, with 8 bases fitting TRBD2. Per germline, CDR1 SGHVS and CDR2 FQNEAQ. The CDR3 has 16 residues. Trimming took 5 bases from V and 0 from J; bases not matched to a gene: 7. CDR3 amino acids: CASSPLAAQSTDTQYF. CDR3 sequence (DNA): TGTGCCAGCAGCCCACTAGCGGCCCAGAGCACAGATACGCAGTATTTT.

This clone appeared a few times. The chain combines TRBV5-4 with TRBJ2-1, with D possibly TRBD1 on 6 matching bases. The CDR3 has 15 amino acids. V lost 1 base, J lost 2 bases, and 10 bases lay in between. The germline CDR1 and CDR2 sequences are SGHNT and YYREEE (reference sequence). CDR3 in DNA: TGTGCCAGCAGCTTGTCACAGGGAGCCTACAATGAGCAGTTCTTC. This encodes CASSLSQGAYNEQFF.

J is TRBJ2-2 and V is TRBV5-1; TRBD2 agrees at 10 bases. Trimming cost V 2 bases and J 0 bases; bases outside gene matches: 4. The CDR3 extends over 17 amino acids. Germline CDR1 SGHRS, CDR2 YFSETQ. CDR3 sequence reads: CASSLLAGITNTGELFF. The CDR3, as DNA: TGCGCCAGCAGCTTACTAGCGGGGATTACGAACACCGGGGAGCTGTTTTTT.

V gene TRBV30 combines with J gene TRBJ2-5; TRBD1 might be the D (6 bases). This CDR3 contains 13 residues. Germline V CDR1 and CDR2: GTSNPN, SVGIG (reference sequence). V shed 2 bases and J shed 5 bases, with 12 bases lying between them. This chain's CDR3 is CAWSRGSVETQYF. The CDR3 region has the DNA TGTGCCTGGAGTAGGGGGTCGGTGGAGACCCAGTACTTC.

The J gene is TRBJ1-4, the V gene TRBV2; D is unclear. The V gene's germline CDR1 is SNHLY and CDR2 FYNNEI. This CDR3 spans 15 amino acids. Trimming took off 1 base at V and 5 bases at J, with 11 bases between the two ends. The CDR3 loop reads CASSEGGPPNEKLFF. CDR3 in DNA: TGTGCCAGCAGTGAAGGTGGTCCGCCAAATGAAAAACTGTTTTTT.

The gene calls are TRBV9 and TRBJ2-3; 16 bases are a match to TRBD2. Germline assignment: CDR1 SGDLS and CDR2 YYNGEE. Germline trimming cut 3 bases from V and 1 base from J; bases unmatched to any gene: 2. The CDR3 spans 17 residues. The CDR3 region is CASSGGLAGGGTDTQYF. CDR3 in DNA: TGTGCCAGCAGCGGGGGACTAGCGGGAGGGGGCACAGATACGCAGTATTTT.

This chain uses TRBV18 with TRBJ2-1, with 8 bases lining up with TRBD2. From germline, CDR1 is KGHSH and CDR2 LQKENI. Trimming removed 3 bases from V and 3 bases from J; junction bases left unmatched: 7. The CDR3 has 16 amino acids. In DNA, the CDR3 is TGTGCCAGCTCACCGTCAAGCGGGAGAGGCTACAATGAGCAGTTCTTC. It is translated as CASSPSSGRGYNEQFF.

This chain joins TRBV2 and TRBJ2-5; a possible D gene is TRBD1 (5 bases). The CDR3 is 15 amino acids. Germline assignment: CDR1 SNHLY and CDR2 FYNNEI. V was trimmed by 0 bases and J by 3 bases, leaving 11 bases between them. The CDR3 nucleotides read TGTGCCAGCAGTGAAGCGCAGGGATCCAAAGAGACCCAGTACTTC. Translated, it gives CASSEAQGSKETQYF.

The chain combines TRBV10-3 with TRBJ2-3; 13 bases match TRBD2. The germline V gene has CDR1 ENHRY and CDR2 SYGVKD. CDR3 length equals 16 residues. V shed 3 bases and J 1 base; nucleotides not matched to a gene: 1. The CDR3 spells CAISDGLAGGTDTQYF. In DNA, the CDR3 is TGTGCCATCAGTGATGGACTAGCGGGAGGCACAGATACGCAGTATTTT.

V is TRBV7-2 and J is TRBJ2-3; D may be TRBD1 (6 bases). Trimming left V 4 bases short and J 6 bases short, with 23 bases between. There are 17 residues in the CDR3. Looked up from germline, CDR1 is SGHTA and CDR2 is FQGNSA. CDR3 DNA: TGTGCCAGCAGCTATAGCCCCGCGGCAGGGGCAAGGGATACGCAGTATTTT. It translates to CASSYSPAAGARDTQYF.

This chain uses TRBV5-1 with TRBJ1-2; maybe TRBD1 (6 bases). The CDR3 length is 15 residues. V lost 4 bases, J lost 4 bases, and 17 bases lay in between. Germline V gene lookup returns CDR1 SGHRS and CDR2 YFSETQ. Written as DNA, the CDR3 is TGCGCCAGCAGCCGGGACGGGACAAGTACCTATGGCTACACCTTC. As protein: CASSRDGTSTYGYTF.

This chain connects TRBV30 to TRBJ2-7; 7 positions agree with TRBD1. The CDR3 covers 14 residues. From germline, CDR1 is GTSNPN and CDR2 SVGIG (reference sequence). V shed 5 bases and J 2 bases; nucleotides not matched to a gene: 9. The CDR3 loop is CAWGTGTATYEQYF. DNA for the CDR3: TGTGCCTGGGGAACCGGGACAGCCACCTACGAGCAGTACTTC.

The chain carries TRBV10-3 and TRBJ1-1; no firm D call. Germline CDR1 is ENHRY and CDR2 is SYGVKD. The V end lost 4 bases, the J end lost 2 bases, and 20 bases lay between the germline ends. CDR3 size: 17 residues. Here the CDR3 reads CAISGREGGSINTEAFF. CDR3 nucleotides: TGTGCCATCAGTGGTAGGGAGGGCGGGTCAATAAACACTGAAGCTTTCTTT.

This rearrangement joins TRBV5-6 to TRBJ2-7; TRBD2 aligns across 11 bases. The CDR3 length is 19 residues. Losses at the gene ends were 2 bases for V and 0 bases for J; bases not matched to a gene: 13. Germline V gives CDR1 SGHDT, CDR2 YYEEEE. The CDR3 DNA follows: TGTGCCAGCAGCTTTTCTAGCGGGAGGAGGTCCTGGGGCTCCTACGAGCAGTACTTC. Translating it yields CASSFSSGRRSWGSYEQYF.

This clone was counted a single time. The chain employs TRBV6-5 and TRBJ2-5; D is undetermined. V was trimmed by 2 bases and J by 4 bases, leaving 14 bases between them. Germline assignment: CDR1 MNHEY and CDR2 SVGAGI. CDR3 size: 15 residues. In DNA, the CDR3 is TGTGCCAGCAGTTACAGTGCGGACGGGTCAGAGACCCAGTACTTC. It yields the protein CASSYSADGSETQYF.

The chain couples TRBV18 to TRBJ2-7; 7 bases fit TRBD1. CDR1 is KGHSH, CDR2 LQKENI, per germline. This CDR3 has 14 residues. V shed 1 base and J 2 bases; nucleotides not matched to a gene: 2. CDR3 coding DNA: TGTGCCAGCTCACCACAACAGGGGCCCTACGAGCAGTACTTC. Translating gives CASSPQQGPYEQYF.

The chain uses TRBV7-9 and TRBJ2-7, with D perhaps TRBD1 (5 bases). Germline V gene data show CDR1 as SEHNR and CDR2 as FQNEAQ (reference sequence). This CDR3 spans 14 amino acids. Trimming took off 6 bases at V and 0 bases at J, with 12 bases between the two ends. The CDR3 DNA reads TGTGCCAGCAGTCGATCAACAGGCTCCTACGAGCAGTACTTC. This translates into CASSRSTGSYEQYF. The full variable domain, with the rest looked up from reference TRBV7-9 and TRBJ2-7, is DTGVSQNPRHKITKRGQNVTFRCDPISEHNRLYWYRQTLGQGPEFLTYFQNEAQLEKSRLLSDRFSAERPKGSFSTLEIQRTEQGDSAMYLCASSRSTGSYEQYFGPGTRLTVT.